The sequence of this T cell receptor beta chain was determined in a study of blood T cell repertoires in COVID-19. Sequenced by immunoSEQ multiplex PCR; TCRdb stores in-frame clones only, minus some. The table includes around 100,000 clones, about 89% detected once. This CDR3 region has 14 residues. V dropped 6 bases and J dropped 13 bases, with 19 bases sitting between them. Per the germline V gene, CDR1 is MNHEY and CDR2 is SMNVEV (reference sequence). The sequencing sample was made of peripheral blood. This sequence joins TRBV27 and TRBJ1-6; perhaps TRBD1 as D (6 bases). The sequence was collected from a man aged 60-69 years with acute or convalescent COVID-19. The CDR3 DNA follows: TGTGCCAGCAGGCCTGTCCCAAGACAGGCGCCCCTCCACTTT. Translation gives CASRPVPRQAPLHF.